The sequence of this T cell receptor (beta chain) was determined in a study of blood T cell repertoires in COVID-19. The repertoire was sequenced with immunoSEQ multiplex PCR; TCRdb's copy has only in-frame clones and lacks some. The sample yields 65,000 to 80,000 clones, 75% to 90% seen once. The germline V gene encodes CDR1 SGHTA and CDR2 FQGNSA. Germline trimming cut 3 bases from V and 7 bases from J; bases unmatched to any gene: 12. The CDR3 is 18 residues long. The sequence derives from a man over 45 with active COVID-19. Sequenced: peripheral blood. This rearrangement joins TRBV7-2 to TRBJ2-2; TRBD2 matches 12 bases. The CDR3 sequence: CASSFGTSGRRRSGELFF. CDR3 nucleotide sequence: TGTGCCAGCAGCTTCGGTACTAGCGGGAGGAGGCGAAGCGGGGAGCTGTTTTTT.